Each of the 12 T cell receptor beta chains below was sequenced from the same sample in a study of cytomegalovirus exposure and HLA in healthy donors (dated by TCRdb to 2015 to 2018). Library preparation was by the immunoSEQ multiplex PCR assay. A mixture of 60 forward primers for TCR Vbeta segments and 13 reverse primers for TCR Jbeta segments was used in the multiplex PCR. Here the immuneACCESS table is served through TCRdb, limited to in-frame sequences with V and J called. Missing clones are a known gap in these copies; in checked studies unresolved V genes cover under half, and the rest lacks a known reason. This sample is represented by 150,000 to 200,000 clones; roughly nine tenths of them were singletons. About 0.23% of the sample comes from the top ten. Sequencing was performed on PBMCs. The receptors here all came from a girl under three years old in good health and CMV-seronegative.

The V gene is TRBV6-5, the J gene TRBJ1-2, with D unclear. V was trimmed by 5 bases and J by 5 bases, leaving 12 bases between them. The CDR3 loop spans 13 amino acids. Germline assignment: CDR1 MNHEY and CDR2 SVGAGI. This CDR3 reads CASSPPRGYGYTF. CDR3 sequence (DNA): TGTGCCAGCAGTCCGCCCCGCGGATATGGCTACACCTTC.

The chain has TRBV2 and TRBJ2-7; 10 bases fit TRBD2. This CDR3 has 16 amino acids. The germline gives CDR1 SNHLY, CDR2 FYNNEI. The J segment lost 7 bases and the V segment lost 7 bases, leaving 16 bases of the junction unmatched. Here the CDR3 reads CASNLQSGRALGEQYF. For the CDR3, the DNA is TGTGCCAGCAATCTTCAGAGCGGGAGGGCCCTAGGGGAGCAGTACTTC.

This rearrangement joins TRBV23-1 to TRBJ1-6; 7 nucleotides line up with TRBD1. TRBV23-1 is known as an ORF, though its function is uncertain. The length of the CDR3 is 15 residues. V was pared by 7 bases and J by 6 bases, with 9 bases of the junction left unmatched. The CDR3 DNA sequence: TGCGCCAGCACTGGGACAGCACCTACTAATTCACCCCTCCACTTT. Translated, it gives CASTGTAPTNSPLHF.

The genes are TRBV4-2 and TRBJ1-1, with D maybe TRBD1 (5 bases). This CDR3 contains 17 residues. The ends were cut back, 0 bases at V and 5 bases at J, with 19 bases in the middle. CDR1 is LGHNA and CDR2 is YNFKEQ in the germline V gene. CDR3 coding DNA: TGTGCCAGCAGCCAAGAATCGGGGGGGAGCTATCGTACTGAAGCTTTCTTT. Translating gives CASSQESGGSYRTEAFF.

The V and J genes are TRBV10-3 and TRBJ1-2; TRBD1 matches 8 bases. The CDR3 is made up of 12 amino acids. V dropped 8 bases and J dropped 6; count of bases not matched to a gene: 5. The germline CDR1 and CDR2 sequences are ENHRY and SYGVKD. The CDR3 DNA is TGTGCCATCCTCCAGGGGGCTGATGGCTACACCTTC. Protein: CAILQGADGYTF.

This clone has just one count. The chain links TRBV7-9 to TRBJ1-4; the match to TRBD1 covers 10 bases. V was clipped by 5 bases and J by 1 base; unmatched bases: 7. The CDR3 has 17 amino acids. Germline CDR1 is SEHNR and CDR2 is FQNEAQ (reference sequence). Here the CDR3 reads CASSTRDRGGTNEKLFF. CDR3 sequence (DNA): TGTGCCAGCAGCACCCGGGACAGGGGTGGAACTAATGAAAAACTGTTTTTT.

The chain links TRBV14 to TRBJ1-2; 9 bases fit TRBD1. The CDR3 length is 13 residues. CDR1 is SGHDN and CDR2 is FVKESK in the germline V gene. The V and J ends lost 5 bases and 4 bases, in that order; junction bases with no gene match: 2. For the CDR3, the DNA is TGTGCCAGCAGCGAGGGACAGGGCTATGGCTACACCTTC. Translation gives CASSEGQGYGYTF.

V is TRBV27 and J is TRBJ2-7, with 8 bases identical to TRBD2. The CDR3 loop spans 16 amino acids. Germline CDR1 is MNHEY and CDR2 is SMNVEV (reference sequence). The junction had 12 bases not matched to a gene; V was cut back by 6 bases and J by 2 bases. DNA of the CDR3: TGTGCCAGCAGAAAGGGGACTAGTCTACGCCCCTACGAGCAGTACTTC. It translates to CASRKGTSLRPYEQYF.

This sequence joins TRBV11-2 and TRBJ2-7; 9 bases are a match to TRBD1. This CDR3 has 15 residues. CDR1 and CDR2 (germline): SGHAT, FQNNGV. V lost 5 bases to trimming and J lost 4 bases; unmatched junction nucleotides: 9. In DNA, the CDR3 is TGTGCCAGCAGCACCGACCTGGGACAGGGTTACGAGCAGTACTTC. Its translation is CASSTDLGQGYEQYF.

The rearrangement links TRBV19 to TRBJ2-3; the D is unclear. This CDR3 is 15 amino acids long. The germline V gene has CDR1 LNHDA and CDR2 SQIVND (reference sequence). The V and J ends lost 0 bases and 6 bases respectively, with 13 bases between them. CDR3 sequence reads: CASSIDIGGRDTQYF. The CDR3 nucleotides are TGTGCCAGTAGTATAGATATTGGCGGTCGTGATACGCAGTATTTT.

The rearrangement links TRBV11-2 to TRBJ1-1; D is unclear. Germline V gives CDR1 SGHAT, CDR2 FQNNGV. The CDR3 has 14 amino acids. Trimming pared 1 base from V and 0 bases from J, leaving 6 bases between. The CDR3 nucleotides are TGTGCCAGCAGCTTAGCCAGGATGAACACTGAAGCTTTCTTT. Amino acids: CASSLARMNTEAFF.

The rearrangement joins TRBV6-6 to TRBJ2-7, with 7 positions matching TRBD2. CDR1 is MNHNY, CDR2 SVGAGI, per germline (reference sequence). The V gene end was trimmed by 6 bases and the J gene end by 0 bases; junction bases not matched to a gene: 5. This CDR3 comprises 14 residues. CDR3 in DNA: TGTGCCAGCAGCCTGCTAGCGGACTCCTACGAGCAGTACTTC. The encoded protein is CASSLLADSYEQYF.